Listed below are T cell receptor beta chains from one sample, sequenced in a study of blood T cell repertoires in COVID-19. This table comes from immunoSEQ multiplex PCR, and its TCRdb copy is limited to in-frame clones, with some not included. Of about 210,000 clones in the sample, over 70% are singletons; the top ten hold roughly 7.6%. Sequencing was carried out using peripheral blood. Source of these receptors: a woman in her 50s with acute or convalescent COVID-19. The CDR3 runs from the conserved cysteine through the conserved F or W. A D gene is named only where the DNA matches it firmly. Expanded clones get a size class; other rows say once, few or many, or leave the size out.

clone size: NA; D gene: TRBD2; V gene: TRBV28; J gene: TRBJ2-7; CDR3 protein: CASSLSLAGGPYEQYF; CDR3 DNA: TGTGCCAGCAGTCTGTCACTAGCGGGAGGGCCCTACGAGCAGTACTTC
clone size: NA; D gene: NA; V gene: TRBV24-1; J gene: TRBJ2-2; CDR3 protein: CATGAGSGTGELFF; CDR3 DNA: TGTGCCACCGGGGCCGGATCGGGCACCGGGGAGCTGTTTTTT
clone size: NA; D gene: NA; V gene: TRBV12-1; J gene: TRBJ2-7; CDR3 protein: CASSCVRRVHLSYEQYF; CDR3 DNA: TGTGCCAGCAGCTGTGTACGCCGGGTCCACCTGTCCTACGAGCAGTACTTC
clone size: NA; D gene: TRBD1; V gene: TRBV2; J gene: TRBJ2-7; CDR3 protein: CASGYRDRGRNEQYF; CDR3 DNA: TGTGCCAGCGGCTACCGGGACAGGGGGCGTAACGAGCAGTACTTC
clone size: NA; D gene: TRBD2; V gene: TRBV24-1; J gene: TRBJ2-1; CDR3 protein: CATSDFLGTSGSGSDEQFF; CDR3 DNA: TGTGCCACCAGTGACTTTCTTGGGACTAGCGGGAGTGGATCTGATGAGCAGTTCTTC
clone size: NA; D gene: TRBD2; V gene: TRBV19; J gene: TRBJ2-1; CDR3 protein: CASSIGREVGSYNEQFF; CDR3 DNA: TGTGCCAGTAGTATTGGGCGGGAGGTAGGATCCTACAATGAGCAGTTCTTC
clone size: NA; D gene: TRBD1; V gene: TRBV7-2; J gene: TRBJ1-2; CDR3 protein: CASSLTGAGGYTF; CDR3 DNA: TGTGCCAGCAGCTTAACAGGGGCGGGTGGCTACACCTTC
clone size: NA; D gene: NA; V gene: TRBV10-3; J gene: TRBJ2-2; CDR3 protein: CAISGGAGELFF; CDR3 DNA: TGTGCCATCAGTGGGGGGGCCGGGGAGCTGTTTTTT
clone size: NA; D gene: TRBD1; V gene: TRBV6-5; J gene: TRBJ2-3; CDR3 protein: CASSLRQGANTQYF; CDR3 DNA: TGTGCCAGCAGCCTCAGACAGGGGGCGAATACGCAGTATTTT
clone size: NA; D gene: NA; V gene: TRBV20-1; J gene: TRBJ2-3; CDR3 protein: CSASDAGTSTDTQYF; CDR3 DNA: TGCAGTGCTAGTGATGCCGGGACTAGCACAGATACGCAGTATTTT
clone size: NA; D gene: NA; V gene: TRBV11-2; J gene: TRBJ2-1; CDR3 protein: CASSSLGGNEQFF; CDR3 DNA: TGTGCCAGCAGCTCTCTAGGGGGCAATGAGCAGTTCTTC
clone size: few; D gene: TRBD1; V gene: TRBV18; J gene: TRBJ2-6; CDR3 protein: CASSLGQVSSGANVLTF; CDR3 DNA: TGTGCCAGCTCACTGGGACAGGTGAGCTCTGGGGCCAACGTCCTGACTTTC
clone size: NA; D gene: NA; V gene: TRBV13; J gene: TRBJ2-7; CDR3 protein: CASSPPRSYEQYF; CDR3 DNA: TGTGCCAGCAGCCCCCCTCGGTCCTACGAGCAGTACTTC
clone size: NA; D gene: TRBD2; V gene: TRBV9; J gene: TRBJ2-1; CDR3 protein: CASSVGASGLPSDEQFF; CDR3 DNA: TGTGCCAGCAGCGTAGGGGCTAGCGGGCTTCCAAGCGATGAGCAGTTCTTC
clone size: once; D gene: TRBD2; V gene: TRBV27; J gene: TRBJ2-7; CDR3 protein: CASSLSYDPPSGAYEQYF; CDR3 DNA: TGTGCCAGCAGTTTAAGTTATGATCCTCCTAGCGGTGCCTACGAGCAGTACTTC
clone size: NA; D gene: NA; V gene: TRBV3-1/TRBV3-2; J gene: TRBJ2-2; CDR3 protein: CASSQPSDRNTGELFF; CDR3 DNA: TGTGCCAGCAGCCAGCCGTCGGACAGGAACACCGGGGAGCTGTTTTTT